The 29 T cell receptor beta chains below were found in one sample sequenced in a study of T cell responses to AZD1222 COVID-19 vaccine. The repertoire was sequenced with immunoSEQ multiplex PCR; TCRdb's copy has only in-frame clones and lacks some. This repertoire shows 90,000 to 120,000 clones, roughly 89% found once; its top ten account for around 3.3%. Specimen: peripheral blood, collected on day 0 of MenACWY control vaccination. Every receptor here comes from an adult in good health.

V gene TRBV4-3 combines with J gene TRBJ2-1, with D uncertain. The CDR3 consists of 17 residues. V was cut by 0 bases and J by 1 base, with 13 bases left in between. Germline V gives CDR1 LGHNA, CDR2 YSLEER. The DNA of the CDR3 is TGCGCCAGCAGCCAAGATTGGATGGGCGGTTCCTACAATGAGCAGTTCTTC. This sequence encodes CASSQDWMGGSYNEQFF.

The chain employs TRBV2 and TRBJ1-4; D is perhaps TRBD1 (6 bases). Germline CDR1 and CDR2: SNHLY and FYNNEI. This CDR3 comprises 14 residues. The ends were cut back, 3 bases at V and 5 bases at J, with 10 bases in the middle. The CDR3 nucleotides read TGTGCCAGCAGTGAGAGGGGGGAAAATGAAAAACTGTTTTTT. Residues: CASSERGENEKLFF.

The chain links TRBV27 to TRBJ1-6; weak D call: TRBD1 (6 bases). The germline V gene has CDR1 MNHEY and CDR2 SMNVEV (reference sequence). CDR3 size: 12 residues. V shed 3 bases and J shed 15 bases, with 12 bases lying between them. The CDR3 is CASSLNREVLHF. In nucleotides, the CDR3 is TGTGCCAGCAGTTTGAACAGGGAGGTCCTCCACTTT.

This chain links TRBV6-5 with TRBJ1-6; D call uncertain. Per the germline V gene, CDR1 is MNHEY and CDR2 is SVGAGI. This CDR3 contains 13 residues. V was shortened by 7 bases and J by 7 bases, with 11 bases between the two germline ends. The CDR3, as DNA: TGTGCCAGCATTGGACGGCTCAATTCACCCCTCCACTTT. This sequence encodes CASIGRLNSPLHF.

A note on this clone: Other DNA sequences in this specimen translate into the identical CDR3. CDR3 protein: CASSQRNQETQYF. The CDR3 coding sequence is TGTGCCAGCAGCCAGAGGAACCAAGAGACCCAGTACTTC. The V gene is TRBV3-1 (or the pseudogene TRBV3-2), the J gene TRBJ2-5; D is uncertain. The CDR3 loop spans 13 amino acids. V lost 3 bases and J 0 bases, leaving 5 bases between the germline ends. CDR1 and CDR2 from the germline V gene are LGHDT and YNNKEL (reference sequence).

This clone was seen just once. This chain connects TRBV6-1 to TRBJ1-4; tentatively, D is TRBD1 (5 bases). The CDR3 totals 16 residues. V was shortened by 4 bases and J by 2 bases, with 14 bases between the two germline ends. Germline CDR1 and CDR2: MNHNS and SASEGT. The CDR3 reads CASSGLGGRTNEKLFF. The CDR3 DNA follows: TGTGCCAGCAGTGGCCTGGGGGGGAGGACTAATGAAAAACTGTTTTTT.

The chain uses TRBV6-6 and TRBJ1-2; 7 bases are shared with TRBD1. The germline V gene encodes CDR1 MNHNY and CDR2 SVGAGI (reference sequence). V dropped 0 bases and J dropped 1; count of bases not matched to a gene: 5. The length of the CDR3 is 16 residues. The CDR3 nucleotides read TGTGCCAGCAGTTACTCCGGGACAGATTTTAACTATGGCTACACCTTC. Protein: CASSYSGTDFNYGYTF.

This clone was recorded a few times. This CDR3 reads CASSVDGPNTGELFF. The CDR3 region has the DNA TGCGCCAGCAGCGTGGACGGCCCGAACACCGGGGAGCTGTTTTTT. V gene TRBV5-1 combines with J gene TRBJ2-2; D gene ambiguous. The CDR3 totals 15 residues. Germline values: CDR1 SGHRS, CDR2 YFSETQ. V was cut by 4 bases and J by 0 bases, with 10 bases left in between.

This chain connects TRBV7-2 to TRBJ1-1; D not certain. The CDR3 runs 13 residues. The germline V and J ends were trimmed by 5 bases and 3 bases, with 10 bases remaining between them. The V gene's germline CDR1 is SGHTA and CDR2 FQGNSA. The CDR3 region has the DNA TGTGCCAGCAGCCCGAGGGTTTACACTGAAGCTTTCTTT. It encodes CASSPRVYTEAFF.

This clone occurred once. The gene calls are TRBV14 and TRBJ1-2; 9 bases are a match to TRBD1. The CDR3 consists of 16 residues. Germline CDR1 reads SGHDN; CDR2 reads FVKESK. The V gene end was trimmed by 2 bases and the J gene end by 8 bases; junction bases not matched to a gene: 12. The CDR3 DNA sequence: TGTGCCAGCAGCCAATATCTGGAGGGGACAGGGCGAGGCTACACCTTC. Amino acid sequence: CASSQYLEGTGRGYTF.

This clone occurred once. The rearrangement links TRBV4-2 to TRBJ1-3, with 8 bases that match TRBD1. The V gene end was trimmed by 0 bases and the J gene end by 2 bases; junction bases not matched to a gene: 3. Looked up from germline, CDR1 is LGHNA and CDR2 is YNFKEQ. The CDR3 is made up of 16 amino acids. CDR3 sequence: CASSQDPGGPGNTIYF. The DNA of the CDR3 is TGTGCCAGCAGCCAAGATCCAGGGGGCCCTGGAAACACCATATATTTT.

This rearrangement joins TRBV28 to TRBJ2-1; D may be TRBD1 or TRBD2 (6 bases each). Trimming took off 3 bases at V and 1 base at J, with 13 bases between the two ends. The CDR3 runs 16 residues. The germline CDR1 and CDR2 sequences are MDHEN and SYDVKM. This CDR3 is CASSFSGGASYNEQFF. CDR3 DNA: TGTGCCAGCAGTTTTTCCGGGGGCGCGTCCTACAATGAGCAGTTCTTC.

V and J are TRBV6-2 or TRBV6-3 and TRBJ2-3, with no clear D. Per germline, CDR1 MNHEY and CDR2 SVGEGT. The CDR3 runs 13 residues. V was trimmed by 6 bases and J by 5 bases, leaving 12 bases between them. This CDR3 is CASSSPPGDTQYF. CDR3 nucleotides: TGTGCCAGCAGCTCGCCCCCCGGAGATACGCAGTATTTT.

The chain employs TRBV5-5 and TRBJ1-1; 9 bases line up with TRBD1. In germline, CDR1 is SGHKS, CDR2 YYEKEE (reference sequence). V dropped 3 bases and J dropped 4; count of bases not matched to a gene: 7. This CDR3 has 15 residues. Written as DNA, the CDR3 is TGTGCCAGCAGCTCCTCCGGGACAGGGCCCACTGAAGCTTTCTTT. Amino acid sequence: CASSSSGTGPTEAFF.

The gene calls are TRBV5-4 and TRBJ1-3; the D is unclear. V was shortened by 0 bases and J by 4 bases, with 5 bases between the two germline ends. The CDR3 sequence is 13 residues long. CDR1 and CDR2 (germline): SGHNT, YYREEE (reference sequence). The CDR3 DNA sequence: TGTGCCAGCAGCTTGGCGGCGGGAAACACCATATATTTT. Its translation is CASSLAAGNTIYF.

This clone was counted once. The CDR3 region has the DNA TGTGCCAGCAGCTTAAATTTGGGGGCGGGTCAGCCCCAGCATTTT. Its protein is CASSLNLGAGQPQHF. The V call is TRBV7-8, the J call TRBJ1-5; D may be TRBD1 (6 bases). Between the trimmed V and J ends, which lost 2 bases and 6 bases, there was a span of 14 bases. Germline V gene data show CDR1 as SGHVS and CDR2 as FQNEAQ. The CDR3 is 15 residues long.

The chain couples TRBV7-3 to TRBJ2-1; D remains ambiguous. CDR3 size: 15 residues. V gave up 4 bases and J gave up 2 bases, with 12 bases separating them. Germline CDR1 SGHTA, CDR2 FQGTGA. In DNA form, the CDR3 reads TGTGCCAGCAGCTCCCAGCAACCCCCCTACAATGAGCAGTTCTTC. Its translation: CASSSQQPPYNEQFF.

J is TRBJ2-7 and V is TRBV6-1, with unresolved D. Germline V gives CDR1 MNHNS, CDR2 SASEGT. The CDR3 loop spans 14 amino acids. Trimming stripped 5 bases from V and 0 bases from J, with 11 bases between. The CDR3 bases are TGTGCCAGCAGTCCCGGGCCAAGCTCCTACGAGCAGTACTTC. As protein: CASSPGPSSYEQYF.

This chain links TRBV18 with TRBJ1-1; 10 nucleotides align to TRBD1. In germline, CDR1 is KGHSH, CDR2 LQKENI. With 5 bases clipped from V and 4 bases from J, the junction kept 7 bases outside the gene matches. The CDR3 covers 15 residues. CDR3 residues: CASSRGRQGATEAFF. The CDR3 coding sequence is TGTGCCAGCTCAAGGGGAAGACAGGGGGCCACTGAAGCTTTCTTT.

This chain uses TRBV5-6 with TRBJ1-5, with D perhaps matching TRBD1 (5 bases). The germline CDR1 and CDR2 sequences are SGHDT and YYEEEE. V lost 0 bases, J lost 3 bases, and 13 bases lay in between. The CDR3 sequence is 16 residues long. In nucleotides, the CDR3 is TGTGCCAGCAGCTTGGCAAGTGGACATGTCAATCAGCCCCAGCATTTT. Translated: CASSLASGHVNQPQHF.

V gene TRBV5-1 combines with J gene TRBJ1-5; D uncertain. The CDR3 loop spans 16 amino acids. CDR1 is SGHRS, CDR2 YFSETQ, per germline. V lost 0 bases and J lost 1, with 11 bases in between. The CDR3 region has the DNA TGCGCCAGCAGCTTGGATACACGGGGAAGCAATCAGCCCCAGCATTTT. Residues: CASSLDTRGSNQPQHF.

This clone has a single count. This sequence joins TRBV4-1 and TRBJ2-1, with D tentatively TRBD2 (6 bases). Deletions cut 1 base from V and 4 bases from J, with 11 bases between. CDR3 length: 15 residues. The germline V gene encodes CDR1 MGHRA and CDR2 YSYEKL. CDR3 DNA sequence: TGCGCCAGCAGCCAAGGAATCGGGGGTTACAATGAGCAGTTCTTC. It codes for CASSQGIGGYNEQFF.

The genes are TRBV9 and TRBJ2-1; D gene ambiguous. The CDR3 consists of 14 residues. V shed 4 bases and J shed 4 bases, with 12 bases lying between them. Germline V CDR1 and CDR2: SGDLS, YYNGEE. CDR3 in amino acids: CASSMKGTYNEQFF. The CDR3 bases are TGTGCCAGCAGCATGAAAGGAACGTACAATGAGCAGTTCTTC.

This clone was detected only once. The J gene is TRBJ2-7, the V gene TRBV7-8; D gene ambiguous. This CDR3 contains 14 residues. Germline CDR1 and CDR2: SGHVS and FQNEAQ. The ends were cut back, 1 base at V and 0 bases at J, with 7 bases in the middle. The CDR3 DNA reads as TGTGCCAGCAGCTTAGGGATTACCTCCTACGAGCAGTACTTC. This encodes CASSLGITSYEQYF.

The chain joins TRBV5-1 to TRBJ1-4; possibly TRBD1 for D (5 bases). CDR1 and CDR2 (germline): SGHRS, YFSETQ. V was shortened by 5 bases and J by 4 bases, with 9 bases between the two germline ends. CDR3 length: 13 amino acids. CDR3 nucleotides: TGCGCCAGCAGACGGGACGTTAATGAAAAACTGTTTTTT. Translation: CASRRDVNEKLFF. The full variable domain, with the rest looked up from reference TRBV5-1 and TRBJ1-4, is KAGVTQTPRYLIKTRGQQVTLSCSPISGHRSVSWYQQTPGQGLQFLFEYFSETQRNKGNFPGRFSGRQFSNSRSEMNVSTLELGDSALYLCASRRDVNEKLFFGSGTQLSVL.

The rearrangement joins TRBV7-3 to TRBJ2-2, with D possibly matching TRBD1 (5 bases). This CDR3 comprises 15 residues. Germline V gene data show CDR1 as SGHTA and CDR2 as FQGTGA. Between the trimmed V and J ends, which lost 4 bases and 6 bases, there was a span of 15 bases. CDR3 region: CASSYDSSFAGELFF. Written as DNA, the CDR3 is TGTGCCAGCAGCTACGACAGCAGTTTCGCCGGGGAGCTGTTTTTT.

The V call is TRBV28, the J call TRBJ2-3; D is undetermined. CDR1 is MDHEN, CDR2 SYDVKM, per germline. The CDR3 consists of 12 residues. V was shortened by 1 base and J by 8 bases, with 7 bases between the two germline ends. In DNA, the CDR3 is TGTGCCAGCAGTTTATCGTCGGGTACGCAGTATTTT. Amino acid sequence: CASSLSSGTQYF.

Only a few counts were recorded for this clone. The genes are TRBV5-4 and TRBJ1-4; 11 bases fit TRBD1. After removal of 7 bases from V and 16 bases from J, the junction contained 9 bases not matched to a gene. The CDR3 consists of 12 residues. CDR1 is SGHNT, CDR2 YYREEE, per germline (reference sequence). The CDR3 sequence: CASSVGQGVRFF. In DNA, the CDR3 is TGTGCCAGCTCTGTGGGACAGGGGGTTAGGTTTTTT.

The V and J genes are TRBV6-5 and TRBJ1-4; D may be TRBD1 (5 bases). Trimming removed 2 bases from V and 8 bases from J, with 18 bases in between. Germline CDR1 and CDR2: MNHEY and SVGAGI. The CDR3 contains 16 residues. This CDR3 reads CASSYGRPRGGEKLFF. For the CDR3, the DNA is TGTGCCAGCAGTTACGGGCGGCCAAGGGGAGGCGAAAAACTGTTTTTT.